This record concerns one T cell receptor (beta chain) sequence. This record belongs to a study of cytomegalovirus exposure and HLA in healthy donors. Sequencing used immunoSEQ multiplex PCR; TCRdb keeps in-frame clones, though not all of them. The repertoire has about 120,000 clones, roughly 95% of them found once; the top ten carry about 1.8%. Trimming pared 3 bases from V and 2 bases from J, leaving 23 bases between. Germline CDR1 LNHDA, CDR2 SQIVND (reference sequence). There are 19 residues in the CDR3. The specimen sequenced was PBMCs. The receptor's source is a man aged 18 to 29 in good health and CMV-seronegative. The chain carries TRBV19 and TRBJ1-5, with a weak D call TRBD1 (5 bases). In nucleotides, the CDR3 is TGTGCCAGTAGTATGACGCCCCATGGGGCTACACGGCGCAATCAGCCCCAGCATTTT. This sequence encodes CASSMTPHGATRRNQPQHF.